This is a list of T cell receptor beta chains from one sample in a study of T cell responses to AZD1222 COVID-19 vaccine. Assay: immunoSEQ multiplex PCR; the TCRdb copy retains only in-frame clones and omits some. The data hold 150,000 to 180,000 clones, with approximately 90% observed a single time. The material sequenced was peripheral blood, taken on day 0 of AZD1222 vaccination. These receptors all come from an adult in good health. CDR3s include the opening cysteine and the closing phenylalanine or tryptophan. Fields, in order: D gene, J gene, clone size, V gene, CDR3 DNA, CDR3 protein. The D gene is left open where the match is weak. Expanded clones are given a class, and other clones once, few, many or no size at all.

>TRBD1|TRBJ2-4|NA|TRBV6-4
TGTGCCAGCAGTGAAACAGGGGGAAACATTCAGTACTTC
CASSETGGNIQYF
>NA|TRBJ2-3|NA|TRBV28
TGTGCCAGCAGTTTGCGGGATCGCACAGATACGCAGTATTTT
CASSLRDRTDTQYF
>NA|TRBJ2-7|once|TRBV4-2
TGTGCCAGCAGTGTGAGTGGTAGCGGATCCTACGAGCAGTACTTC
CASSVSGSGSYEQYF
>NA|TRBJ2-1|NA|TRBV19
TGTGCCAGTAGTATATCTCTATTCTACAATGAGCAGTTCTTC
CASSISLFYNEQFF
>NA|TRBJ1-5|NA|TRBV10-3
TGTGCCATCAGGGGCGCGGATCTACAGCCCCAGCATTTT
CAIRGADLQPQHF
>TRBD1|TRBJ1-3|once|TRBV19
TGTGCCAGTAGTACCCACGACAGGGGATCTGGAAACACCATATATTTT
CASSTHDRGSGNTIYF
>TRBD1|TRBJ1-5|NA|TRBV7-2
TGTGCCAGCAGCTTAGTGGGACAGGGGGATCAGCCCCAGCATTTT
CASSLVGQGDQPQHF
>TRBD2|TRBJ2-1|NA|TRBV14
TGTGCCAGCAGCCAAGTAGGGCTAGCGGGAGGCTATGAGCAGTTCTTC
CASSQVGLAGGYEQFF
>NA|TRBJ2-7|NA|TRBV6-5
TGTGCCGGGAACCGGGACAAGAGCTCCTACGAGCAGTACTTC
CAGNRDKSSYEQYF
>NA|TRBJ2-6|NA|TRBV5-4
TGTGCCAGCAGCTTCCGGGGCTCTGGGGCCAACGTCCTGACTTTC
CASSFRGSGANVLTF
>NA|TRBJ2-7|NA|TRBV27
TGTGCCAGCAGTTTAAGAGGGGGGAACATGCCCTACGAGCAGTACTTC
CASSLRGGNMPYEQYF
>TRBD2|TRBJ2-1|NA|TRBV27
TGTGCCAGCAGCCCATCCGGGACTAGCGGATACAATGAGCAGTTCTTC
CASSPSGTSGYNEQFF
>TRBD1|TRBJ2-3|once|TRBV28
TGTGCCAGCAGCGGGACAGGCCGTGGGGCACGCACAGATACGCAGTATTTT
CASSGTGRGARTDTQYF
>NA|TRBJ1-5|NA|TRBV18
TGTGCCAGCTCACCGGGAGGCAGGGATAATCAGCCCCAGCATTTT
CASSPGGRDNQPQHF
>TRBD1|TRBJ1-1|NA|TRBV4-1
TGCGCCAGCAGCCAAGTCGGACAGGGGGTTGTGGCTGAAGCTTTCTTT
CASSQVGQGVVAEAFF
>TRBD1|TRBJ1-5|NA|TRBV19
TGTGCCAGTACCCCGGACAGGGGGTACAATCAGCCCCAGCATTTT
CASTPDRGYNQPQHF
>TRBD2|TRBJ2-2|NA|TRBV9
TGTGCCAGCAGCGTAGGGGGAATAGCGGGAGGATCCGGGGAGCTGTTTTTT
CASSVGGIAGGSGELFF
>NA|TRBJ2-1|NA|TRBV7-2
TGTGCCAGCAGCTCCCTTGGACATAACAATGAGCAGTTCTTC
CASSSLGHNNEQFF
>NA|TRBJ1-2|NA|TRBV7-2
TGTGCCAGCAGCCCCGGGGACGGATATCACTATGGCTACACCTTC
CASSPGDGYHYGYTF
>NA|TRBJ1-4|NA|TRBV9
TGTGCCAGCAGCGTAGGTTTCCAGGGGCAAGGTGAAAAACTGTTTTTT
CASSVGFQGQGEKLFF
>NA|TRBJ2-5|NA|TRBV4-2
TGTGCCAGCAGCCAAGAAGGCCGGGGGAGAATGTACCAAGAGACCCAGTACTTC
CASSQEGRGRMYQETQYF
>TRBD1|TRBJ1-2|once|TRBV5-4
TGTGCCAGCAGCTCGCAGGGGGTTGTCTATGGCTACACCTTC
CASSSQGVVYGYTF